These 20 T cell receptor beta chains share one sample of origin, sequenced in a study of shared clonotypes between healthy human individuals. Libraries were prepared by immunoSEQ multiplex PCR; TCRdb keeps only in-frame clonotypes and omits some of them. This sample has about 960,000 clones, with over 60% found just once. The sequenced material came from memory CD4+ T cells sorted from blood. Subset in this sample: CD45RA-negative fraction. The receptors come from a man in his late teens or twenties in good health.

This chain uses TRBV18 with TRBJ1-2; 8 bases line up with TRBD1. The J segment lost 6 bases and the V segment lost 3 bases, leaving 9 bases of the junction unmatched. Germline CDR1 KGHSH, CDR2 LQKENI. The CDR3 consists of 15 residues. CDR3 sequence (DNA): TGTGCCAGCTCACCTAAGGACAGGGTGTTCGATGGCTACACCTTC. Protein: CASSPKDRVFDGYTF.

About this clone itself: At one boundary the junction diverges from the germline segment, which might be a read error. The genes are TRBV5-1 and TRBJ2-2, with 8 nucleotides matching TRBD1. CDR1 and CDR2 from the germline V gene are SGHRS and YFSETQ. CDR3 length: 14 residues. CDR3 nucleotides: TGCGCCAGCAGCTGGGGACAGGCGGCCGGGGAGCTGCTTTTT. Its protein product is CASSWGQAAGELLF. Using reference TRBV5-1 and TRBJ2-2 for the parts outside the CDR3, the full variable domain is KAGVTQTPRYLIKTRGQQVTLSCSPISGHRSVSWYQQTPGQGLQFLFEYFSETQRNKGNFPGRFSGRQFSNSRSEMNVSTLELGDSALYLCASSWGQAAGELLFGEGSRLTVL.

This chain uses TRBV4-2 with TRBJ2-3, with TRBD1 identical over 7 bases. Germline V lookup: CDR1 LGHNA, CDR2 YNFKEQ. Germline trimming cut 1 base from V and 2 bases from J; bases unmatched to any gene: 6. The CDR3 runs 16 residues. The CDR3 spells CASSQVGDRVTDTQYF. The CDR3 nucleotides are TGTGCCAGCAGCCAAGTCGGAGACAGGGTCACAGATACGCAGTATTTT.

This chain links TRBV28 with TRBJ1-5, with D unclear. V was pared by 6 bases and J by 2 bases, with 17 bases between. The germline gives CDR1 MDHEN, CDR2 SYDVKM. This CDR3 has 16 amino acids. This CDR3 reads CASSPSSAGGNQPQHF. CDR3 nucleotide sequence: TGTGCCAGCAGCCCATCTTCGGCAGGTGGCAATCAGCCCCAGCATTTT.

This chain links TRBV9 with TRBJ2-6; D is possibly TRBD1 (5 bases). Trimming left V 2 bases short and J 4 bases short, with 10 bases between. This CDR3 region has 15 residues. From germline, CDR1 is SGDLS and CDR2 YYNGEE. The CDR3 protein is CASSVRASGANVLTF. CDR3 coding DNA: TGTGCCAGCAGCGTCAGGGCTTCAGGGGCCAACGTCCTGACTTTC.

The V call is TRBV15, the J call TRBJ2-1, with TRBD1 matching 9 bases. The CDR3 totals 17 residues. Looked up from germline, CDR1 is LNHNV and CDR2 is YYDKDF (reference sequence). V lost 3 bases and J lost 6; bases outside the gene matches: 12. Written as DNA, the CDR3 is TGTGCCACCAGCAGGGGACCCGGGACAGGGCTAATCAATGAGCAGTTCTTC. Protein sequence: CATSRGPGTGLINEQFF.

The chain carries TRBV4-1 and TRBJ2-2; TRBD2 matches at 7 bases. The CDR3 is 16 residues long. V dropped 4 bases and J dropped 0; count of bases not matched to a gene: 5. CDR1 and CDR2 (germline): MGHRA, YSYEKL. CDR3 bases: TGCGCCAGCAGCCCGGAGGGACTATCGAACACCGGGGAGCTGTTTTTT. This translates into CASSPEGLSNTGELFF.

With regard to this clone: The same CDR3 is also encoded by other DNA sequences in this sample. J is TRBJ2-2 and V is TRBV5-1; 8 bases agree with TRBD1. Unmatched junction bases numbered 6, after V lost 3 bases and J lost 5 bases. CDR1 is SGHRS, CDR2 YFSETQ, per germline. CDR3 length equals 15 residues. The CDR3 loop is CASSSDRVGTGELFF. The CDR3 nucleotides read TGCGCCAGCAGCTCGGACAGGGTCGGTACCGGGGAGCTGTTTTTT. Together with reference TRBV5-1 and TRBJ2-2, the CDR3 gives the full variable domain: KAGVTQTPRYLIKTRGQQVTLSCSPISGHRSVSWYQQTPGQGLQFLFEYFSETQRNKGNFPGRFSGRQFSNSRSEMNVSTLELGDSALYLCASSSDRVGTGELFFGEGSRLTVL.

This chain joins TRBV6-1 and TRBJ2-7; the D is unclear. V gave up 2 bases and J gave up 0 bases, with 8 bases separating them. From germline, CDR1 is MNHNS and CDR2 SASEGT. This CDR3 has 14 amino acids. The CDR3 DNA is TGTGCCAGCAGTGAACAGGTATTCTCCTACGAGCAGTACTTC. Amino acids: CASSEQVFSYEQYF.

The CDR3 nucleotides are TGTGCCAGCAGCTTCTCAGGTCTGGAAGCTTTCTTT. As protein: CASSFSGLEAFF. The rearrangement uses TRBV11-2 and TRBJ1-1; D is unresolved. V was cut by 3 bases and J by 8 bases, with 10 bases left in between. Germline loops: CDR1 SGHAT, CDR2 FQNNGV. There are 12 residues in the CDR3. Variable domain in full (rest from reference TRBV11-2 and TRBJ1-1): EAGVAQSPRYKIIEKRQSVAFWCNPISGHATLYWYQQILGQGPKLLIQFQNNGVVDDSQLPKDRFSAERLKGVDSTLKIQPAKLEDSAVYLCASSFSGLEAFFGQGTRLTVV.

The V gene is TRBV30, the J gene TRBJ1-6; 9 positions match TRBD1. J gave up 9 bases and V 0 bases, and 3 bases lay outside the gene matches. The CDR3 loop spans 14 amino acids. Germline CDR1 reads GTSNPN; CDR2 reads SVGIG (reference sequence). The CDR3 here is CAWSVMDRGSPLHF. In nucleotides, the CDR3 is TGTGCCTGGAGTGTTATGGACAGGGGTTCACCCCTCCACTTT.

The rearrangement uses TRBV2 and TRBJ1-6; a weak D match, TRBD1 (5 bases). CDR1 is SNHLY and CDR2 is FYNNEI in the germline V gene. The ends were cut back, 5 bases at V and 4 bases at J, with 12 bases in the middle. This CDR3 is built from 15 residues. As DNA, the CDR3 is TGTGCCAGCAGTCCATACAGGTTGTATAATTCACCCCTCCACTTT. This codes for CASSPYRLYNSPLHF.

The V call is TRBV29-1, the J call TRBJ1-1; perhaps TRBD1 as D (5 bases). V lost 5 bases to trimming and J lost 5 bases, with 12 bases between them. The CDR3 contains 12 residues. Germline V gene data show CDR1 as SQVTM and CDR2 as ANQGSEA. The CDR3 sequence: CSVRQGVTEAFF. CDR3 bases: TGCAGCGTTCGGCAGGGAGTAACTGAAGCTTTCTTT. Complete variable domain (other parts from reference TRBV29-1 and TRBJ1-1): SAVISQKPSRDICQRGTSLTIQCQVDSQVTMMFWYRQQPGQSLTLIATANQGSEATYESGFVIDKFPISRPNLTFSTLTVSNMSPEDSSIYLCSVRQGVTEAFFGQGTRLTVV.

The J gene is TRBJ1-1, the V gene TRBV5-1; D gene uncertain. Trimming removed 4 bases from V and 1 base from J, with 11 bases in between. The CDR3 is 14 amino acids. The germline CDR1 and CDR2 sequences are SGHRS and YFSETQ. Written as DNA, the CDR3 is TGCGCCAGCAGCGTTGACGTGGGGAACACTGAAGCTTTCTTT. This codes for CASSVDVGNTEAFF.

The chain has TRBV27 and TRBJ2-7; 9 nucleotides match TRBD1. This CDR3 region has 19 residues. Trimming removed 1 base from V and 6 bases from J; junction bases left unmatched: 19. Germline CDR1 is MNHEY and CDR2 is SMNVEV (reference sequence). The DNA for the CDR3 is TGTGCCAGCAGTTTATTTTTGCCCGGACAGGGGTTCCCAAAGGGCGAGCAGTACTTC. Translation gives CASSLFLPGQGFPKGEQYF.

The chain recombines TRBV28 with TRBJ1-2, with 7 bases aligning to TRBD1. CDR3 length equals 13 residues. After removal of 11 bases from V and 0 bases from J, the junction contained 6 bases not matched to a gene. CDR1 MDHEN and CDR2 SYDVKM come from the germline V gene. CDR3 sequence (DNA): TGTGCCGCCCGGGACAGCTCTAACTATGGCTACACCTTC. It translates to CAARDSSNYGYTF.

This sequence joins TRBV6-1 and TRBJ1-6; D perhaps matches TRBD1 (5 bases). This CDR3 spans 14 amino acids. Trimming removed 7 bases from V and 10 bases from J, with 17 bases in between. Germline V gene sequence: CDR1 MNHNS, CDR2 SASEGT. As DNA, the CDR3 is TGTGCCAGCAACGAGGGGTGGGTAAGATCACCCCTCCACTTT. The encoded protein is CASNEGWVRSPLHF.

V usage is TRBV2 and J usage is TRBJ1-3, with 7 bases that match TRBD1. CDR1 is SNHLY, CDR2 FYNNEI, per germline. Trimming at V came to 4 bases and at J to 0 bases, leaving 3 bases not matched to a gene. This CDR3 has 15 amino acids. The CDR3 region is CASSGQGLSGNTIYF. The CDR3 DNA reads TGTGCCAGCAGTGGACAGGGCCTCTCTGGAAACACCATATATTTT.

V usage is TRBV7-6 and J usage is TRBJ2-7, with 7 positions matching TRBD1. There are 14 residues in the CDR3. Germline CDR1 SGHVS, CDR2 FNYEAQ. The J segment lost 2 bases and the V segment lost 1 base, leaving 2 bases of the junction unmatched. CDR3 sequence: CASSLDRGPYEQYF. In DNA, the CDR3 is TGTGCCAGCAGCTTAGACAGGGGTCCCTACGAGCAGTACTTC. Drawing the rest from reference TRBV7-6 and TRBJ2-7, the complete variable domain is GAGVSQSPRYKVTKRGQDVALRCDPISGHVSLYWYRQALGQGPEFLTYFNYEAQQDKSGLPNDRFSAERPEGSISTLTIQRTEQRDSAMYRCASSLDRGPYEQYFGPGTRLTVT.

CDR3 region: CASTTWSSGANVLTF. The CDR3 nucleotides are TGTGCCAGTACCACCTGGAGCTCTGGGGCCAACGTCCTGACTTTC. The chain has TRBV19 and TRBJ2-6; D is undetermined. The CDR3 covers 15 residues. Per germline, CDR1 LNHDA and CDR2 SQIVND (reference sequence). V was trimmed by 7 bases and J by 0 bases, leaving 10 bases between them.